A selection of T cell receptor beta chains follows, all from one sample in a study of blood T cell repertoires in COVID-19. Sequencing used immunoSEQ multiplex PCR; TCRdb keeps in-frame clones, though not all of them. Here the sample spans under 200,000 clones, roughly 80% being singletons. Sequencing input: peripheral blood. Receptors were obtained from a man aged 65 to 79 with acute or convalescent COVID-19. The CDR3 runs from the conserved cysteine through the conserved F or W. The order of the fields is V gene, J gene, D gene, CDR3 protein. The D gene is left open where the match is weak.

TRBV18	TRBJ2-3	NA	CASSPSSGGSTDTQYF
TRBV18	TRBJ1-1	NA	CASSPQEGFSEAFF
TRBV27	TRBJ2-3	NA	CASSPIVAGLNTQYF
TRBV29-1	TRBJ1-1	NA	CSGAQGRSFTEAFF
TRBV7-9	TRBJ2-5	NA	CASSLGGSPGGKTQYF
TRBV24-1	TRBJ2-1	TRBD2	CATSVSGGAEEQFF
TRBV18	TRBJ2-7	NA	CASSPRPYEQYF
TRBV18	TRBJ1-1	NA	CASSGSFDPEAFF
TRBV7-2	TRBJ2-7	NA	CASSLGRAKNEQYF
TRBV13	TRBJ1-3	NA	CASSLDHSSGNTIYF
TRBV5-1	TRBJ1-5	TRBD1	CASSAGTDTYQPQHF
TRBV30	TRBJ2-1	TRBD1	CAWSDSGQREQFF
TRBV6-5	TRBJ2-1	TRBD2	CASRLFREGYNEQFF
TRBV25-1	TRBJ2-3	TRBD2	CASSGGLAGLADTQYF
TRBV19	TRBJ1-2	TRBD1	CASSRGTEIFYGYTF
TRBV28	TRBJ1-1	NA	CASSSVGDRADTEAFF
TRBV25-1	TRBJ1-1	NA	CASSVQRNTEAFF
TRBV5-1	TRBJ1-3	NA	CASSLGHQSYGNTIYF
TRBV25-1	TRBJ1-1	NA	CASSEFRNTEAFF
TRBV18	TRBJ2-7	TRBD1	CASSPTGLEQYF
TRBV4-2	TRBJ1-5	NA	CASSQWALKAQPQHF
TRBV7-2	TRBJ1-1	NA	CASSLEWTAYTEAFF
TRBV5-4	TRBJ2-2	TRBD2	CACFSGRGKTGELFF
TRBV5-1	TRBJ2-7	TRBD1	CASSFATGVSYEQYF
TRBV6-5	TRBJ2-3	TRBD1	CASSGTGTDTQYF
TRBV7-7	TRBJ2-7	NA	CASSLAVGDTYEQYF
TRBV6-4	TRBJ2-1	NA	CASSEITGSLVEQFF
TRBV21-1	TRBJ1-2	NA	CASSKGVSDRAVYGYTF